Listed below are T cell receptor beta chains from one sample, sequenced in a study of molecular identifiers for immune sequencing clone quantification. One entry per CDR3 protein, called by TCRdb with MiXCR from the PCR reads. The sample includes about 320,000 distinct CDR3 sequences, around a fifth of them seen just once. Sequencing was done on a sample of naive CD8+ T cells from blood, with Jurkat cell RNA spiked in. These receptors all come from a human donor in good health. Some libraries in this study had Jurkat cell RNA spiked in. CDR3s include the opening cysteine and the closing phenylalanine or tryptophan. D genes are given only for firm matches. Size values are once, few and many counts, or a class for expanded clones, and some rows have none.

clone size: many; D gene: TRBD2; J gene: TRBJ2-5; V gene: TRBV29-1; CDR3 protein: CSVELVAGEETQYF; CDR3 DNA: TGCAGCGTTGAATTGGTAGCGGGAGAAGAGACCCAGTACTTC
clone size: many; D gene: -; J gene: TRBJ2-3; V gene: TRBV6-5; CDR3 protein: CASSYSYPGYPGTDTQYF; CDR3 DNA: TGTGCCAGCAGTTACTCCTACCCAGGGTATCCGGGCACAGATACGCAGTATTTT
clone size: many; D gene: -; J gene: TRBJ2-7; V gene: TRBV24-1; CDR3 protein: CATSDLRDEQYF; CDR3 DNA: TGTGCCACCAGTGATTTGCGCGACGAGCAGTACTTC
clone size: -; D gene: -; J gene: TRBJ2-1; V gene: TRBV6-1; CDR3 protein: CASSEAAGFDDEQFF; CDR3 DNA: TGTGCCAGCAGTGAAGCGGCGGGGTTTGACGATGAGCAGTTCTTC
clone size: many; D gene: -; J gene: TRBJ1-2; V gene: TRBV4-3; CDR3 protein: CASSQDETGYGYTF; CDR3 DNA: TGCGCCAGCAGCCAGGACGAGACAGGCTATGGCTACACCTTC
clone size: few; D gene: -; J gene: TRBJ2-1; V gene: TRBV4-3; CDR3 protein: CASSQDKGSSYNEQFF; CDR3 DNA: TGCGCCAGCAGCCAAGATAAGGGGAGCTCCTACAATGAGCAGTTCTTC
clone size: many; D gene: -; J gene: TRBJ2-4; V gene: TRBV24-1; CDR3 protein: CATSENLENIQYF; CDR3 DNA: TGTGCCACCAGTGAGAATCTGGAAAACATTCAGTACTTC
clone size: few; D gene: -; J gene: TRBJ2-3; V gene: TRBV30; CDR3 protein: CAWSATGLRTDTQYF; CDR3 DNA: TGTGCCTGGAGTGCAACAGGGTTACGGACAGATACGCAGTATTTT
clone size: many; D gene: -; J gene: TRBJ2-5; V gene: TRBV29-1; CDR3 protein: CSAPLGGQETQYF; CDR3 DNA: TGCAGTGCCCCGTTGGGGGGCCAAGAGACCCAGTACTTC
clone size: many; D gene: -; J gene: TRBJ1-2; V gene: TRBV4-1; CDR3 protein: CASSQRGLGYGYTF; CDR3 DNA: TGCGCCAGCAGCCAACGGGGCTTGGGCTATGGCTACACCTTC
clone size: many; D gene: -; J gene: TRBJ1-1; V gene: TRBV4-2; CDR3 protein: CASSQTRDKFNTEAFF; CDR3 DNA: TGTGCCAGCAGCCAAACCCGGGACAAGTTTAACACTGAAGCTTTCTTT
clone size: many; D gene: TRBD2; J gene: TRBJ2-3; V gene: TRBV7-3; CDR3 protein: CASSLAGGSTDTQYF; CDR3 DNA: TGTGCCAGCAGCTTAGCGGGAGGTAGCACAGATACGCAGTATTTT
clone size: many; D gene: -; J gene: TRBJ1-5; V gene: TRBV6-1; CDR3 protein: CASSGLGNSNQPQHF; CDR3 DNA: TGTGCCAGCAGTGGGCTCGGGAACAGCAATCAGCCCCAGCATTTT
clone size: -; D gene: -; J gene: TRBJ2-5; V gene: TRBV12-3/TRBV12-4; CDR3 protein: CASSLLVGVEETQYF; CDR3 DNA: TGTGCCAGCAGTTTGCTAGTTGGCGTTGAAGAGACCCAGTACTTC
clone size: many; D gene: -; J gene: TRBJ1-5; V gene: TRBV28; CDR3 protein: CASSLGRGGEVINQPQHF; CDR3 DNA: TGTGCCAGCAGTTTGGGCCGAGGGGGAGAGGTTATTAATCAGCCCCAGCATTTT
clone size: -; D gene: -; J gene: TRBJ2-5; V gene: TRBV11-3; CDR3 protein: CASSAGPPLGETQYF; CDR3 DNA: TGTGCCAGCAGCGCGGGACCACCCCTGGGGGAGACCCAGTACTTC
clone size: few; D gene: TRBD1; J gene: TRBJ1-5; V gene: TRBV6-2/TRBV6-3; CDR3 protein: CASSYSKTGGFEPQHF; CDR3 DNA: TGTGCCAGCAGTTACTCGAAGACAGGGGGCTTTGAGCCCCAGCATTTT
clone size: -; D gene: -; J gene: TRBJ2-7; V gene: TRBV3-1; CDR3 protein: CAGSQGVQGYEQYF; CDR3 DNA: TGTGCCGGCAGCCAAGGCGTACAGGGCTACGAGCAGTACTTC
clone size: many; D gene: TRBD2; J gene: TRBJ2-5; V gene: TRBV6-5; CDR3 protein: CASSPGTSGIDQETQYF; CDR3 DNA: TGTGCCAGCAGTCCCGGGACTAGCGGGATTGACCAAGAGACCCAGTACTTC
clone size: many; D gene: TRBD2; J gene: TRBJ2-7; V gene: TRBV5-1; CDR3 protein: CASRGGGSYEQYF; CDR3 DNA: TGCGCCAGCAGAGGCGGGGGCTCCTACGAGCAGTACTTC
clone size: few; D gene: -; J gene: TRBJ2-7; V gene: TRBV25-1; CDR3 protein: CASSDPSYEQHF; CDR3 DNA: TGTGCCAGCAGTGACCCAAGTTACGAGCAGCACTTC
clone size: few; D gene: -; J gene: TRBJ2-7; V gene: TRBV6-2/TRBV6-3; CDR3 protein: CASSYWGNYNYEQYF; CDR3 DNA: TGTGCCAGCAGTTACTGGGGGAATTATAACTACGAGCAGTACTTC
clone size: many; D gene: TRBD1; J gene: TRBJ2-7; V gene: TRBV6-5; CDR3 protein: CASSYSRTGAYEQYF; CDR3 DNA: TGTGCCAGCAGTTACTCCCGGACAGGGGCCTACGAGCAGTACTTC
clone size: many; D gene: -; J gene: TRBJ1-5; V gene: TRBV20-1; CDR3 protein: CSAGGQPQHF; CDR3 DNA: TGCAGTGCAGGAGGACAGCCCCAGCATTTT
clone size: many; D gene: -; J gene: TRBJ2-6; V gene: TRBV9; CDR3 protein: CASSAGGVDGANVLTF; CDR3 DNA: TGTGCCAGCAGCGCCGGTGGGGTGGACGGGGCCAACGTCCTGACTTTC
clone size: -; D gene: -; J gene: TRBJ1-2; V gene: TRBV5-4; CDR3 protein: CASSLMNAGYTF; CDR3 DNA: TGTGCCAGCAGCTTGATGAACGCAGGCTACACCTTC
clone size: -; D gene: -; J gene: TRBJ2-3; V gene: TRBV27; CDR3 protein: CASSLLQGTTDTQYF; CDR3 DNA: TGTGCCAGCAGTTTATTACAGGGTACCACAGATACGCAGTATTTT
clone size: many; D gene: TRBD1; J gene: TRBJ2-3; V gene: TRBV5-1; CDR3 protein: CASSSTGGDTQYF; CDR3 DNA: TGCGCCAGCAGCTCGACAGGGGGAGATACGCAGTATTTT
clone size: -; D gene: TRBD1; J gene: TRBJ1-1; V gene: TRBV4-1; CDR3 protein: CASSRVGVQGAAEAFF; CDR3 DNA: TGCGCCAGCAGCCGTGTTGGGGTACAGGGGGCCGCTGAAGCTTTCTTT
clone size: many; D gene: -; J gene: TRBJ1-1; V gene: TRBV7-9; CDR3 protein: CASSLAFSGPYDTEAFF; CDR3 DNA: TGTGCCAGCAGCTTAGCATTTTCCGGGCCCTACGACACTGAAGCTTTCTTT
clone size: many; D gene: -; J gene: TRBJ2-3; V gene: TRBV4-1; CDR3 protein: CASSQVTHESDTQYF; CDR3 DNA: TGCGCCAGCAGCCAAGTGACCCATGAGAGTGATACGCAGTATTTT
clone size: few; D gene: TRBD2; J gene: TRBJ2-7; V gene: TRBV20-1; CDR3 protein: CSANSGGRSYEQYF; CDR3 DNA: TGCAGTGCTAATAGCGGGGGGCGCTCCTACGAGCAGTACTTC
clone size: many; D gene: -; J gene: TRBJ2-3; V gene: TRBV14; CDR3 protein: CASSLQGDTQYF; CDR3 DNA: TGTGCCAGCAGCCTGCAGGGCGATACGCAGTATTTT
clone size: many; D gene: TRBD2; J gene: TRBJ2-1; V gene: TRBV2; CDR3 protein: CASRTSGYNEQFF; CDR3 DNA: TGTGCCAGCAGGACTAGCGGTTACAATGAGCAGTTCTTC
clone size: few; D gene: -; J gene: TRBJ2-7; V gene: TRBV12-5; CDR3 protein: CASGLVPDTSYEQYF; CDR3 DNA: TGTGCTAGTGGTTTGGTACCCGACACCAGCTACGAGCAGTACTTC
clone size: many; D gene: -; J gene: TRBJ2-3; V gene: TRBV27; CDR3 protein: CASSWDMADTQYF; CDR3 DNA: TGTGCCAGCAGTTGGGACATGGCAGATACGCAGTATTTT
clone size: many; D gene: TRBD2; J gene: TRBJ2-5; V gene: TRBV6-6; CDR3 protein: CASSLRGPIAGQETQYF; CDR3 DNA: TGTGCCAGCAGTTTAAGGGGCCCAATAGCGGGGCAAGAGACCCAGTACTTC
clone size: many; D gene: TRBD1; J gene: TRBJ1-4; V gene: TRBV19; CDR3 protein: CASSPDRGPGANEKLFF; CDR3 DNA: TGTGCCAGTAGTCCTGACAGGGGACCCGGGGCTAATGAAAAACTGTTTTTT
clone size: -; D gene: -; J gene: TRBJ2-7; V gene: TRBV3-1; CDR3 protein: CASSQVHSRVHPSEQYF; CDR3 DNA: TGTGCCAGCAGCCAAGTTCACTCGCGGGTCCACCCCTCCGAGCAGTACTTC
clone size: many; D gene: -; J gene: TRBJ1-3; V gene: TRBV14; CDR3 protein: CASRDGPGRSSGNTIYF; CDR3 DNA: TGTGCCAGCAGGGATGGACCAGGTCGGAGCTCTGGAAACACCATATATTTT
clone size: many; D gene: -; J gene: TRBJ1-1; V gene: TRBV29-1; CDR3 protein: CSVEDWQGMTEAFF; CDR3 DNA: TGCAGCGTTGAAGATTGGCAGGGGATGACTGAAGCTTTCTTT
clone size: -; D gene: TRBD2; J gene: TRBJ2-7; V gene: TRBV27; CDR3 protein: CASSLSFSGLYEQYF; CDR3 DNA: TGTGCCAGCAGTTTATCTTTTAGCGGGCTGTACGAGCAGTACTTC
clone size: many; D gene: -; J gene: TRBJ1-1; V gene: TRBV5-5; CDR3 protein: CASSFDSPRDTEAFF; CDR3 DNA: TGTGCCAGCAGCTTTGACTCTCCGCGCGACACTGAAGCTTTCTTT
clone size: -; D gene: TRBD2; J gene: TRBJ2-7; V gene: TRBV5-1; CDR3 protein: CASSPGGRGNSYEQYF; CDR3 DNA: TGCGCCAGCAGCCCGGGGGGGCGGGGGAACTCCTACGAGCAGTACTTC
clone size: -; D gene: -; J gene: TRBJ1-4; V gene: TRBV11-2; CDR3 protein: CASSSGWRAGEKLFF; CDR3 DNA: TGTGCCAGCAGCTCTGGCTGGAGGGCAGGGGAAAAACTGTTTTTT
clone size: -; D gene: -; J gene: TRBJ1-2; V gene: TRBV28; CDR3 protein: CASSPYRAETWSNYGYTF; CDR3 DNA: TGTGCCAGCTCGCCGTACCGCGCAGAGACCTGGTCTAACTATGGCTACACCTTC